A single sample is the source of the 25 T cell receptor beta chains below, sequenced in a study of T cells after yellow fever vaccination. TCRdb recomputed calls from the 5' RACE reads with MiXCR, one row per CDR3 protein. Of 250,000 to 350,000 distinct CDR3 sequences in the sample, around 4.5% are singletons; the top ten hold roughly a fifth. Sample: PBMCs, taken 15 days after the yellow fever booster vaccination. These receptors were obtained from a man between 18 and 29 years old who received the YFV17D yellow fever vaccine.

This chain connects TRBV6-5 to TRBJ2-3; no definite D call. Germline V gene sequence: CDR1 MNHEY, CDR2 SVGAGI. The CDR3 contains 13 residues. V gave up 2 bases and J gave up 2 bases, with 5 bases separating them. Here the CDR3 reads CASSYPDTDTQYF. CDR3 DNA sequence: TGTGCCAGCAGTTACCCGGACACAGATACGCAGTATTTT.

This clonotype was recorded many times. J is TRBJ1-1 and V is TRBV11-2; possibly TRBD1 for D (5 bases). The CDR3 runs to 13 residues. Germline CDR1 and CDR2: SGHAT and FQNNGV. Trimming left V 3 bases short and J 3 bases short, with 8 bases between. CDR3 nucleotides: TGTGCCAGCAGCTTCAGGGTTGACACTGAAGCTTTCTTT. This sequence encodes CASSFRVDTEAFF.

The table lists this clonotype with many counts. The V and J genes are TRBV7-2 and TRBJ1-2; D is unresolved. The CDR3 totals 14 residues. The V gene's germline CDR1 is SGHTA and CDR2 FQGNSA. With 4 bases removed from V and 5 bases from J, the gap between germline ends came to 14 bases. The CDR3 sequence is CASSSDAGWYGYTF. DNA for the CDR3: TGTGCCAGCAGCTCGGATGCGGGGTGGTATGGCTACACCTTC. Variable domain in full (rest from reference TRBV7-2 and TRBJ1-2): GAGVSQSPSNKVTEKGKDVELRCDPISGHTALYWYRQSLGQGLEFLIYFQGNSAPDKSGLPSDRFSAERTGGSVSTLTIQRTQQEDSAVYLCASSSDAGWYGYTFGSGTRLTVV.

This clonotype was seen only a few times. The gene calls are TRBV6-5 and TRBJ1-1; 8 bases match TRBD1. The V segment lost 6 bases and the J segment 1 base; nucleotides outside the gene matches: 10. Per the germline V gene, CDR1 is MNHEY and CDR2 is SVGAGI. The CDR3 contains 16 residues. The CDR3 sequence is CASRNHLQGGNTEAFF. The DNA for the CDR3 is TGTGCCAGCAGGAACCATCTACAGGGGGGGAACACTGAAGCTTTCTTT.

This clonotype was observed a few times. This chain links TRBV7-2 with TRBJ1-2; 10 bases map to TRBD1. The V gene's germline CDR1 is SGHTA and CDR2 FQGNSA. Trimming took 4 bases from V and 8 from J; bases not matched to a gene: 7. CDR3 length equals 14 residues. The CDR3 bases are TGTGCCAGCAGCTCGGGCCCGACAGGGGGCGGCTACACCTTC. It codes for CASSSGPTGGGYTF. Full variable domain (remainder filled in from reference TRBV7-2 and TRBJ1-2): GAGVSQSPSNKVTEKGKDVELRCDPISGHTALYWYRQSLGQGLEFLIYFQGNSAPDKSGLPSDRFSAERTGGSVSTLTIQRTQQEDSAVYLCASSSGPTGGGYTFGSGTRLTVV.

V and J are TRBV7-3 and TRBJ2-5, with unresolved D. This CDR3 spans 14 amino acids. From germline, CDR1 is SGHTA and CDR2 FQGTGA. Trimming pared 4 bases from V and 5 bases from J, leaving 14 bases between. CDR3 region: CASSSLARRETQYF. CDR3 DNA: TGTGCCAGCAGCTCCCTGGCCAGAAGGGAGACCCAGTACTTC. Supplemented by reference TRBV7-3 and TRBJ2-5, the full variable domain reads GAGVSQTPSNKVTEKGKYVELRCDPISGHTALYWYRQSLGQGPEFLIYFQGTGAADDSGLPNDRFFAVRPEGSVSTLKIQRTERGDSAVYLCASSSLARRETQYFGPGTRLLVL.

The rearrangement joins TRBV12-3 or TRBV12-4 to TRBJ2-5, with D unresolved. Trimming removed 3 bases from V and 5 bases from J, with 16 bases in between. The CDR3 totals 15 residues. CDR3 coding DNA: TGTGCCAGCAGTTTCTATTTGTCTTGGCAGGAGACCCAGTACTTC. Translation gives CASSFYLSWQETQYF.

This clonotype was found many times. The chain employs TRBV4-2 and TRBJ2-5; 14 bases match TRBD2. The V gene's germline CDR1 is LGHNA and CDR2 YNFKEQ. The trim removed 3 bases at V and 4 bases at J, leaving 1 base unmatched. The length of the CDR3 is 15 residues. The CDR3 DNA is TGTGCCAGCAGCCAGACTAGCGGGGGGGCAGAGACCCAGTACTTC. As protein: CASSQTSGGAETQYF.

This clonotype was seen repeatedly, ten times or more. This chain connects TRBV10-3 to TRBJ1-5, with D possibly TRBD1 on 5 matching bases. The germline V gene has CDR1 ENHRY and CDR2 SYGVKD. This CDR3 has 17 residues. Trimming took 0 bases from V and 5 from J, leaving 17 bases between them. The CDR3 reads CAISESEGSHFYQPQHF. CDR3 DNA sequence: TGTGCCATCAGTGAGTCCGAGGGGTCCCACTTCTATCAGCCCCAGCATTTT.

This clonotype was seen a handful of times. The V gene is TRBV4-2, the J gene TRBJ1-5, with D tentatively TRBD1 (6 bases). Germline V CDR1 and CDR2: LGHNA, YNFKEQ. V was clipped by 0 bases and J by 7 bases, with 10 bases between them. This CDR3 contains 14 residues. In DNA, the CDR3 is TGTGCCAGCAGCCAAGACACCCAGGGGCAGCCCCAGCATTTT. It encodes CASSQDTQGQPQHF.

Ten or more counts support this clonotype. V gene TRBV4-2 combines with J gene TRBJ2-2; D possibly uses TRBD1 or TRBD2 (5 bases each). V was pared by 5 bases and J by 8 bases, with 18 bases between. This CDR3 region has 15 residues. CDR1 and CDR2 (germline): LGHNA, YNFKEQ. The CDR3 region has the DNA TGTGCCAGCAGCGAGGGGACCGAGGCTCGAGGGGAGCTGTTTTTT. Encoded protein: CASSEGTEARGELFF.

The J gene is TRBJ2-2, the V gene TRBV7-3, with D perhaps being TRBD1 or TRBD2 (5 bases each). The CDR3 extends over 16 amino acids. Germline CDR1 SGHTA, CDR2 FQGTGA. Trimming took 0 bases from V and 5 from J, leaving 13 bases between them. Here the CDR3 reads CASSLTGGHRTGELFF. DNA for the CDR3: TGTGCCAGCAGCTTAACTGGAGGACATAGAACCGGGGAGCTGTTTTTT.

V and J are TRBV9 and TRBJ2-5; the D gene could be TRBD1 or TRBD2 (5 bases each). The V gene's germline CDR1 is SGDLS and CDR2 YYNGEE. There are 17 residues in the CDR3. Trimming cost V 0 bases and J 1 base, with 16 bases left between them. This chain's CDR3 is CASSVGKGPRVQETQYF. The CDR3 region has the DNA TGTGCCAGCAGCGTAGGGAAGGGACCCAGGGTCCAAGAGACCCAGTACTTC.

This chain uses TRBV6-5 with TRBJ1-1, with D possibly being TRBD1 (5 bases). CDR1 and CDR2 (germline): MNHEY, SVGAGI. V was clipped by 1 base and J by 4 bases, with 13 bases between them. The CDR3 runs 15 residues. Here the CDR3 reads CASSYYSSGGTEAFF. The CDR3 coding sequence is TGTGCCAGCAGTTACTACTCATCGGGGGGCACTGAAGCTTTCTTT.

The rearrangement joins TRBV12-3 or TRBV12-4 to TRBJ1-2, with 7 bases fitting TRBD1. The CDR3 sequence is 14 residues long. Losses at the gene ends were 6 bases for V and 5 bases for J; bases not matched to a gene: 9. This chain's CDR3 is CASSVPGQLYGYTF. DNA of the CDR3: TGTGCCAGCAGCGTCCCGGGACAGCTATATGGCTACACCTTC.

This clonotype was recorded at least ten times. V is TRBV4-2 and J is TRBJ2-5; 8 bases map to TRBD2. The J segment lost 2 bases and the V segment lost 1 base, leaving 3 bases of the junction unmatched. Germline V gene lookup returns CDR1 LGHNA and CDR2 YNFKEQ. The CDR3 totals 15 residues. For the CDR3, the DNA is TGTGCCAGCAGCCAAGCGGGGGGGTGGCAAGAGACCCAGTACTTC. This codes for CASSQAGGWQETQYF.

This clonotype has at least ten counts. The J gene is TRBJ2-2, the V gene TRBV15, with 7 bases aligning to TRBD1. This CDR3 contains 16 residues. CDR1 is LNHNV and CDR2 is YYDKDF in the germline V gene (reference sequence). The V gene end was trimmed by 0 bases and the J gene end by 0 bases; junction bases not matched to a gene: 1. CDR3 in DNA: TGTGCCACCAGCAGAGAAGGGACAGCGAACACCGGGGAGCTGTTTTTT. Translating it yields CATSREGTANTGELFF.

In its sample, this clonotype was seen many times. V usage is TRBV5-1 and J usage is TRBJ2-4; tentatively, D is TRBD2 (6 bases). V lost 0 bases and J lost 10, with 20 bases in between. This CDR3 region has 16 residues. Germline V CDR1 and CDR2: SGHRS, YFSETQ. The CDR3 loop is CASSLGLRDSGGIQYF. CDR3 DNA sequence: TGCGCCAGCAGCTTGGGACTCCGGGACTCCGGAGGAATTCAGTACTTC.

This chain connects TRBV7-2 to TRBJ2-1, with D unresolved. The CDR3 has 13 amino acids. Germline loops: CDR1 SGHTA, CDR2 FQGNSA. With 1 base removed from V and 9 bases from J, the gap between germline ends came to 10 bases. Here the CDR3 DNA reads TGTGCCAGCAGCTTAGACTACGGCACTGAGCAGTTCTTC. This codes for CASSLDYGTEQFF.

This clonotype occurred a few times. The CDR3 DNA follows: TGTGCCAGCAGCTTCTCCGGGACAGGGGGGTACGAGCAGTACTTC. Protein product: CASSFSGTGGYEQYF. This chain links TRBV7-2 with TRBJ2-7; 11 bases line up with TRBD1. Trimming took 3 bases from V and 4 from J; bases not matched to a gene: 5. Germline values: CDR1 SGHTA, CDR2 FQGNSA. The CDR3 length is 15 residues.

In this sample, this clonotype turned up a few times. The rearrangement joins TRBV6-2 or TRBV6-3 to TRBJ2-7, with D unclear. CDR3 length: 11 residues. Per the germline V gene, CDR1 is MNHEY and CDR2 is SVGEGT. V shed 0 bases and J shed 10 bases, with 7 bases lying between them. Here the CDR3 reads CASSYSSDQYF. Here the CDR3 DNA reads TGTGCCAGCAGTTACTCGTCGGACCAGTACTTC.

This clonotype was observed a handful of times. The J gene is TRBJ2-1, the V gene TRBV7-2; 9 positions agree with TRBD2. V shed 5 bases and J 6 bases; nucleotides not matched to a gene: 8. The CDR3 has 15 residues. Germline assignment: CDR1 SGHTA and CDR2 FQGNSA. The CDR3 sequence: CASSDLLAGRNEQFF. Written as DNA, the CDR3 is TGTGCCAGCAGCGACTTGCTAGCGGGGCGCAATGAGCAGTTCTTC.

This clonotype occurred a few times. The rearrangement joins TRBV2 to TRBJ1-2, with 7 bases aligning to TRBD1. The CDR3 has 14 residues. The germline CDR1 and CDR2 sequences are SNHLY and FYNNEI. The V segment lost 6 bases and the J segment 2 bases; nucleotides outside the gene matches: 6. DNA for the CDR3: TGTGCCAGCAGAGAGGGGGCGCGGAACTATGGCTACACCTTC. Its translation is CASREGARNYGYTF.

This clonotype was seen repeatedly, ten times or more. The chain couples TRBV7-9 to TRBJ1-5; D gene unclear. V was cut by 5 bases and J by 6 bases, with 14 bases left in between. CDR1 and CDR2 (germline): SEHNR, FQNEAQ (reference sequence). This CDR3 has 14 residues. CDR3 sequence (DNA): TGTGCCAGCAGCCCTACGTACAGTGCTCAGCCCCAGCATTTT. Residues: CASSPTYSAQPQHF.

This clonotype has a handful of counts. The chain recombines TRBV25-1 with TRBJ2-7; D may correspond to TRBD1 or TRBD2 (6 bases each). The V end was cut by 6 bases, the J end by 3 bases, with 12 bases between. CDR3 length: 13 residues. In germline, CDR1 is MGHDK, CDR2 SYGVNS. Written as DNA, the CDR3 is TGTGCCAGCAGCGTGGGGGGCCACTACGAGCAGTACTTC. This translates into CASSVGGHYEQYF.